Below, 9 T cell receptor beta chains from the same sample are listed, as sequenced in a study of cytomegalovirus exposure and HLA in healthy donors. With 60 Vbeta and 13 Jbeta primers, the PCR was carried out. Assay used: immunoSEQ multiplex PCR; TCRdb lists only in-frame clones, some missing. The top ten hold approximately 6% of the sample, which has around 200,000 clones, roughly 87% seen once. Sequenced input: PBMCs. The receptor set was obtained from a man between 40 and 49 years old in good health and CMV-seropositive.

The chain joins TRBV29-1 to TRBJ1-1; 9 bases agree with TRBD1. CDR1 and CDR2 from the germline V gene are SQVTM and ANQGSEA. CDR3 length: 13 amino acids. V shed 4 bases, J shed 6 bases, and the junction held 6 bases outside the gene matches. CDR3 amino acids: CSVVSGQGSEAFF. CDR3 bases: TGCAGCGTTGTCTCGGGACAGGGCTCTGAAGCTTTCTTT.

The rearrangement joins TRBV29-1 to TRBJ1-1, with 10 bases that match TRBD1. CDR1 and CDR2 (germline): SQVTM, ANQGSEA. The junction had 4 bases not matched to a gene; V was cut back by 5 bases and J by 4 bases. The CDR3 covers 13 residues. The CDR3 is CSVSGQGLTEAFF. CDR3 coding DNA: TGCAGCGTTTCGGGACAGGGGCTCACTGAAGCTTTCTTT.

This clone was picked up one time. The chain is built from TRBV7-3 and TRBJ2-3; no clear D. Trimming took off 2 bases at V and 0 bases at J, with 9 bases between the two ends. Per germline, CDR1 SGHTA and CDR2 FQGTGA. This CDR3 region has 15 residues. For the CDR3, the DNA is TGTGCCAGCAGCTTAGGAGAGACTAGCACAGATACGCAGTATTTT. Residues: CASSLGETSTDTQYF.

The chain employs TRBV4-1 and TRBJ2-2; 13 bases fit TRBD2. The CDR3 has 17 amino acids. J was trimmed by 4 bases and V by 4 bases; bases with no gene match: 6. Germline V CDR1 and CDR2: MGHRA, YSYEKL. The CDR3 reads CASSPGLAGVPTGELFF. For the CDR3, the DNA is TGCGCCAGCAGCCCTGGACTAGCGGGAGTACCCACCGGGGAGCTGTTTTTT.

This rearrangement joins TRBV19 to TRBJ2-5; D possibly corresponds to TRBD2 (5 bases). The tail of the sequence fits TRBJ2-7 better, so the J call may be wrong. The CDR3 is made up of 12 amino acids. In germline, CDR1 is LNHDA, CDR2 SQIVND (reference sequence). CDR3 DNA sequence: TGTGCCACCGGTGCCGGGATCTACGAGCAGTACTTC. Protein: CATGAGIYEQYF.

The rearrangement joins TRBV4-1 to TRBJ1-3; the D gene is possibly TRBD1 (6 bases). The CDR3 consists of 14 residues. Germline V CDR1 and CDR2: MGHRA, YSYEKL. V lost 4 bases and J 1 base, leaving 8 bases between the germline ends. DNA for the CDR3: TGCGCCAGCAGCCGAGACAGGTCTGGAAACACCATATATTTT. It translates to CASSRDRSGNTIYF.

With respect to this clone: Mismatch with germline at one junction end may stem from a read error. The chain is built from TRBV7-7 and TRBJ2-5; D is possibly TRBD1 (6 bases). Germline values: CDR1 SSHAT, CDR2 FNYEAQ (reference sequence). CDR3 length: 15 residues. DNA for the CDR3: TGTGCTAGCAGCTTATTGGGGACAACGGGAGAGACCCAGTACTTC. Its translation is CASSLLGTTGETQYF.

CDR3 nucleotide sequence: TGTGCCAGCAGTCCCCGGGGAGGAATGAACACTGAAGCTTTCTTT. It codes for CASSPRGGMNTEAFF. The chain carries TRBV6-5 and TRBJ1-1; no reliable D call. The CDR3 is 15 residues long. V lost 5 bases and J 0 bases, leaving 13 bases between the germline ends. The germline CDR1 and CDR2 sequences are MNHEY and SVGAGI.

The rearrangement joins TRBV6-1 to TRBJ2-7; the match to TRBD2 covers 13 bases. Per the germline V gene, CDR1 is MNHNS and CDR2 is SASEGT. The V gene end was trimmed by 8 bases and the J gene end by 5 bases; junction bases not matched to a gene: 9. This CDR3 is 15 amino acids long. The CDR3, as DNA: TGTGCCAGCGGCCCCGGGACTAGCGGGAATGACGAGCAGTACGTC. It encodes CASGPGTSGNDEQYV.